This is a list of T cell receptor beta chains from one sample in a study of cytotoxic CD8 clonotypes in ibrutinib-treated CLL. TCRdb's copy holds only in-frame clones and misses some; the assay was immunoSEQ multiplex PCR. The top ten hold about 5.3% of the sample, which has fewer than 300,000 clones, more than 70% seen once. The source was PBMCs, collected at disease progression, from a patient treated with ibrutinib. All receptors come from a human donor with chronic lymphocytic leukemia. CDR3s include the opening cysteine and the closing phenylalanine or tryptophan. D genes are given only for firm matches. Clone size is given for some rows only: seen once, a few or many times, or a class if the clone is expanded.

J gene: TRBJ2-5
clone size: few
D gene: -
V gene: TRBV28
CDR3 protein: CASRAQETQYF
CDR3 DNA: TGTGCCAGCAGGGCCCAAGAGACCCAGTACTTC

J gene: TRBJ2-3
clone size: -
D gene: -
V gene: TRBV11-3
CDR3 protein: CASSPLPGGLNTQYF
CDR3 DNA: TGTGCCAGCAGCCCGCTCCCGGGGGGCCTAAATACGCAGTATTTT

J gene: TRBJ1-2
clone size: many
D gene: -
V gene: TRBV10-3
CDR3 protein: CAIRAGPQSLFYGYTF
CDR3 DNA: TGTGCCATCAGGGCTGGTCCCCAGAGCCTGTTCTATGGCTACACCTTC

J gene: TRBJ1-2
clone size: -
D gene: TRBD1
V gene: TRBV6-5
CDR3 protein: CASSTDRGEGYTF
CDR3 DNA: TGTGCCAGCAGTACCGACAGGGGAGAGGGCTACACCTTC

J gene: TRBJ2-7
clone size: -
D gene: -
V gene: TRBV25-1
CDR3 protein: CASSEGDHFSYEQYF
CDR3 DNA: TGTGCCAGCAGTGAGGGGGACCACTTCTCCTACGAGCAGTACTTC

J gene: TRBJ2-7
clone size: -
D gene: -
V gene: TRBV7-2
CDR3 protein: CASSFGTGSYEQYF
CDR3 DNA: TGTGCCAGCAGCTTTGGGACGGGATCCTACGAGCAGTACTTC

J gene: TRBJ2-5
clone size: -
D gene: TRBD1
V gene: TRBV2
CDR3 protein: CASGGQQETQYF
CDR3 DNA: TGTGCCAGCGGGGGACAGCAAGAGACCCAGTACTTC

J gene: TRBJ1-1
clone size: -
D gene: -
V gene: TRBV10-3
CDR3 protein: CAIRTYEGTEAFF
CDR3 DNA: TGTGCCATCAGAACCTACGAGGGGACTGAAGCTTTCTTT

J gene: TRBJ1-2
clone size: -
D gene: TRBD1
V gene: TRBV6-6
CDR3 protein: CASRPPGTGVGGYTF
CDR3 DNA: TGTGCCAGCAGGCCCCCCGGGACAGGGGTAGGCGGCTACACCTTC

J gene: TRBJ1-1
clone size: -
D gene: TRBD1
V gene: TRBV6-5
CDR3 protein: CASRETGGGGEAFF
CDR3 DNA: TGTGCCAGCAGGGAAACAGGGGGCGGAGGTGAAGCTTTCTTT

J gene: TRBJ2-3
clone size: -
D gene: TRBD1
V gene: TRBV5-4
CDR3 protein: CASINRDRGTDTQYF
CDR3 DNA: TGTGCCAGCATAAACCGGGACAGGGGCACAGATACGCAGTATTTT

J gene: TRBJ2-3
clone size: -
D gene: TRBD2
V gene: TRBV29-1
CDR3 protein: CSVVQAGGTDTQYF
CDR3 DNA: TGCAGCGTTGTTCAAGCGGGGGGGACAGATACGCAGTATTTT

J gene: TRBJ1-2
clone size: -
D gene: -
V gene: TRBV5-1
CDR3 protein: CASSLVGGASGYTF
CDR3 DNA: TGCGCCAGCAGCTTGGTTGGGGGGGCAAGCGGCTACACCTTC

J gene: TRBJ1-1
clone size: -
D gene: -
V gene: TRBV9
CDR3 protein: CASSEQRNTEAFF
CDR3 DNA: TGTGCCAGCAGCGAACAGAGGAACACTGAAGCTTTCTTT

J gene: TRBJ2-1
clone size: -
D gene: -
V gene: TRBV4-1
CDR3 protein: CASSRATPGQIYNEQFF
CDR3 DNA: TGCGCCAGCAGCCGCGCGACGCCCGGACAGATATACAATGAGCAGTTCTTC

J gene: TRBJ1-2
clone size: -
D gene: -
V gene: TRBV25-1
CDR3 protein: CASSESNLRADYGYTF
CDR3 DNA: TGTGCCAGCAGTGAATCTAACCTCAGGGCGGACTATGGCTACACCTTC

J gene: TRBJ2-5
clone size: few
D gene: -
V gene: TRBV13
CDR3 protein: CASSLAGVWETQYF
CDR3 DNA: TGTGCCAGCAGCTTAGCGGGGGTTTGGGAGACCCAGTACTTC

J gene: TRBJ2-2
clone size: -
D gene: TRBD1
V gene: TRBV2
CDR3 protein: CASSEWSGTGTGELFF
CDR3 DNA: TGTGCCAGCAGTGAATGGTCTGGGACAGGCACCGGGGAGCTGTTTTTT

J gene: TRBJ1-2
clone size: -
D gene: TRBD1
V gene: TRBV18
CDR3 protein: CASSPGQGADGYTF
CDR3 DNA: TGTGCCAGCTCCCCGGGACAGGGGGCGGATGGCTACACCTTC

J gene: TRBJ2-2
clone size: few
D gene: -
V gene: TRBV9
CDR3 protein: CASRSYRGSRELFF
CDR3 DNA: TGTGCCAGCAGGTCCTATAGAGGTAGCAGGGAGCTGTTTTTT

J gene: TRBJ2-3
clone size: once
D gene: TRBD2
V gene: TRBV5-4
CDR3 protein: CASRQKGREGPFTDTQYF
CDR3 DNA: TGTGCCAGCAGACAGAAGGGGCGGGAGGGGCCTTTCACAGATACGCAGTATTTT

J gene: TRBJ2-2
clone size: few
D gene: -
V gene: TRBV9
CDR3 protein: CASSRNTGELFF
CDR3 DNA: TGTGCCAGCAGCCGGAACACCGGGGAGCTGTTTTTT

J gene: TRBJ2-4
clone size: -
D gene: TRBD2
V gene: TRBV7-3
CDR3 protein: CASSPGLAGNIQYF
CDR3 DNA: TGTGCCAGCAGCCCGGGACTAGCGGGCAACATTCAGTACTTC

J gene: TRBJ2-3
clone size: -
D gene: TRBD2
V gene: TRBV5-1
CDR3 protein: CASRGLAGVGDTQYF
CDR3 DNA: TGCGCCAGCAGGGGACTAGCGGGGGTCGGAGATACGCAGTATTTT

J gene: TRBJ2-7
clone size: -
D gene: -
V gene: TRBV27
CDR3 protein: CASSFRALSYEQYF
CDR3 DNA: TGTGCCAGCAGTTTTCGGGCCCTCTCCTACGAGCAGTACTTC

J gene: TRBJ1-5
clone size: -
D gene: TRBD1
V gene: TRBV5-4
CDR3 protein: CASSLGQGNNQPQHF
CDR3 DNA: TGTGCCAGCAGCTTGGGACAGGGGAATAATCAGCCCCAGCATTTT

J gene: TRBJ1-5
clone size: few
D gene: -
V gene: TRBV10-1
CDR3 protein: CASSENNQPQHF
CDR3 DNA: TGCGCCAGCAGTGAAAACAATCAGCCCCAGCATTTT

J gene: TRBJ2-6
clone size: -
D gene: -
V gene: TRBV7-3
CDR3 protein: CASSSIVGPHSGANVLTF
CDR3 DNA: TGTGCCAGCAGCTCCATTGTGGGTCCGCACTCTGGGGCCAACGTCCTGACTTTC

J gene: TRBJ2-2
clone size: -
D gene: -
V gene: TRBV7-9
CDR3 protein: CASRPVVGGELFF
CDR3 DNA: TGTGCCAGCAGACCCGTGGTTGGCGGGGAGCTGTTTTTT

J gene: TRBJ2-7
clone size: -
D gene: -
V gene: TRBV14
CDR3 protein: CASSHPGLRGEQYF
CDR3 DNA: TGTGCCAGCAGCCATCCGGGACTGAGGGGAGAGCAGTACTTC

J gene: TRBJ1-5
clone size: -
D gene: TRBD1
V gene: TRBV19
CDR3 protein: CASRPYRDRGNQPQHF
CDR3 DNA: TGTGCCAGTAGGCCCTACCGGGACAGGGGGAATCAGCCCCAGCATTTT

J gene: TRBJ1-5
clone size: -
D gene: -
V gene: TRBV28
CDR3 protein: CASSLFLGGVSQPQHF
CDR3 DNA: TGTGCCAGCAGTTTATTTTTGGGGGGGGTAAGTCAGCCCCAGCATTTT

J gene: TRBJ2-3
clone size: -
D gene: -
V gene: TRBV11-2
CDR3 protein: CASSLISDTQYF
CDR3 DNA: TGTGCCAGCAGCTTAATCTCAGATACGCAGTATTTT

J gene: TRBJ2-3
clone size: -
D gene: -
V gene: TRBV5-1
CDR3 protein: CASSFLSSGAADTQYF
CDR3 DNA: TGCGCCAGCAGCTTCCTAAGTTCTGGAGCAGCGGATACGCAGTATTTT

J gene: TRBJ1-2
clone size: -
D gene: -
V gene: TRBV4-1
CDR3 protein: CASSTQPQGEGGYTF
CDR3 DNA: TGCGCCAGCAGCACGCAACCGCAGGGTGAAGGCGGCTACACCTTC

J gene: TRBJ1-1
clone size: -
D gene: -
V gene: TRBV9
CDR3 protein: CASSVATEGPEAFF
CDR3 DNA: TGTGCCAGCAGCGTAGCCACCGAGGGGCCTGAAGCTTTCTTT

J gene: TRBJ2-5
clone size: -
D gene: -
V gene: TRBV29-1
CDR3 protein: CSVRGSWETQYF
CDR3 DNA: TGCAGCGTTCGGGGCTCCTGGGAGACCCAGTACTTC

J gene: TRBJ2-3
clone size: -
D gene: -
V gene: TRBV27
CDR3 protein: CASRLGLDTQYF
CDR3 DNA: TGTGCCAGCAGGCTCGGGTTGGATACGCAGTATTTT

J gene: TRBJ2-5
clone size: -
D gene: TRBD1
V gene: TRBV7-9
CDR3 protein: CASSPGTGVQETQYF
CDR3 DNA: TGTGCCAGCAGCCCGGGGACAGGGGTACAAGAGACCCAGTACTTC

J gene: TRBJ2-7
clone size: -
D gene: -
V gene: TRBV27
CDR3 protein: CASSQGYEQYF
CDR3 DNA: TGTGCCAGCAGTCAGGGTTATGAGCAGTACTTC

J gene: TRBJ2-3
clone size: -
D gene: -
V gene: TRBV7-2
CDR3 protein: CASSLAGRPGDTQYF
CDR3 DNA: TGTGCCAGCAGCTTAGCGGGGCGGCCGGGAGATACGCAGTATTTT

J gene: TRBJ1-2
clone size: -
D gene: -
V gene: TRBV5-1
CDR3 protein: CASSLQEEDGYTF
CDR3 DNA: TGCGCCAGCAGCCTCCAAGAAGAGGATGGCTACACCTTC

J gene: TRBJ1-2
clone size: few
D gene: -
V gene: TRBV5-6
CDR3 protein: CASSGADYGYTF
CDR3 DNA: TGTGCCAGTAGCGGGGCAGACTATGGCTACACCTTC

J gene: TRBJ2-7
clone size: -
D gene: -
V gene: TRBV25-1
CDR3 protein: CASSPDWGSYEQYF
CDR3 DNA: TGTGCCAGCAGCCCCGACTGGGGCTCCTACGAGCAGTACTTC

J gene: TRBJ2-7
clone size: -
D gene: -
V gene: TRBV7-9
CDR3 protein: CASSSGRGVYEQYF
CDR3 DNA: TGTGCCAGCAGCTCTGGGAGAGGAGTCTACGAGCAGTACTTC

J gene: TRBJ2-2
clone size: few
D gene: -
V gene: TRBV4-2
CDR3 protein: CASSQDAAGGSWTGELFF
CDR3 DNA: TGTGCCAGCAGCCAAGATGCCGCGGGTGGGTCGTGGACCGGGGAGCTGTTTTTT